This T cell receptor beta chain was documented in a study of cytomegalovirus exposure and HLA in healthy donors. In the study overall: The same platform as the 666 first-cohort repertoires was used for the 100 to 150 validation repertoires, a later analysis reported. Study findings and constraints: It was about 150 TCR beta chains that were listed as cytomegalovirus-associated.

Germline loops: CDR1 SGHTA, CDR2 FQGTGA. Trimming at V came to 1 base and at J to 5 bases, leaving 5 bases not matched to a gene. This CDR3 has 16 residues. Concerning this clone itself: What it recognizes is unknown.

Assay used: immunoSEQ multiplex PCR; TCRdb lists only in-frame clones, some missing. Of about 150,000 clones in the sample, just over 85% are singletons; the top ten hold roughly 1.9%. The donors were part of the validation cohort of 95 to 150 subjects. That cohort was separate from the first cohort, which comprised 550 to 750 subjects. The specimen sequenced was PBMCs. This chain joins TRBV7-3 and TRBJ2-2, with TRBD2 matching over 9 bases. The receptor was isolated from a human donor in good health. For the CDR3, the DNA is TGTGCCAGCAGCTTAAGGGCGGGAGGGCGGACCGGGGAGCTGTTTTTT. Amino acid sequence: CASSLRAGGRTGELFF.